The clone carrying this T cell receptor beta chain was counted between two and nine times. Authors' analysis steps: Using reference gene primer amplification, nucleated cell counts were estimated. Only in-frame clones appear in the TCRdb table, and some are missing; sequencing was by immunoSEQ multiplex PCR. Clone size and the V and J calls come from that table; the DNA yielded D and trimming. The table records roughly 330,000 clones, more than 70% of them present only once. The data are from a study of blood T cell repertoires in COVID-19. Study in general: Samples of COVID-19 (acute and convalescent) were obtained from the United States, Italy and Spain. PBMCs, B-cell-depleted T cells, or T cells provided the cDNA or gDNA that made up the material.

The CDR3 contains 16 residues. Germline CDR1 reads LNHNV; CDR2 reads YYDKDF (reference sequence). V lost 9 bases, J lost 0 bases, and 11 bases stayed unmatched. This sequence joins TRBV15 and TRBJ1-2; 9 bases are a match to TRBD1. The clonotype originates from a woman in her fifties or sixties with acute or convalescent COVID-19. The specimen was peripheral blood. Here the CDR3 DNA reads TGTGCCACGAGCCTAGGGAGGACAGGGGCTAACTATGGCTACACCTTC. It translates to CATSLGRTGANYGYTF.